These 8 T cell receptor beta chains share one sample of origin, sequenced in a study of PD-1 blockade in mismatch repair-deficient tumors. Sequencing was performed with immunoSEQ multiplex PCR; in TCRdb, only in-frame clones are kept and a portion is missing. The data contain about 34,000 clones, around 80% of them singletons. Sequenced here: PBMCs, sampled 6 to 7 weeks after starting pembrolizumab. The receptors shown here come from an adult with mismatch repair-deficient cancer.

The chain recombines TRBV28 with TRBJ2-2; 7 bases map to TRBD1. With 6 bases clipped from V and 4 bases from J, the junction kept 8 bases outside the gene matches. CDR3 length equals 15 residues. Germline V gene lookup returns CDR1 MDHEN and CDR2 SYDVKM. The CDR3 region is CASRSTGQGTGELFF. DNA for the CDR3: TGTGCCAGCAGATCGACAGGGCAAGGCACCGGGGAGCTGTTTTTT.

The chain employs TRBV7-9 and TRBJ2-7; 10 bases align to TRBD2. This CDR3 has 14 residues. Germline CDR1 SEHNR, CDR2 FQNEAQ (reference sequence). Unmatched junction bases numbered 7, after V lost 2 bases and J lost 9 bases. CDR3 sequence: CASSLMLAGEVQYF. The CDR3 DNA follows: TGTGCCAGCAGCTTAATGCTAGCGGGAGAAGTGCAGTACTTC.

The rearrangement joins TRBV9 to TRBJ2-1, with 9 bases aligning to TRBD2. The V gene end was trimmed by 4 bases and the J gene end by 10 bases; junction bases not matched to a gene: 18. CDR1 is SGDLS, CDR2 YYNGEE, per germline. CDR3 length equals 17 residues. The CDR3 is CASSKTSGGPQVREQFF. CDR3 bases: TGTGCCAGCAGCAAGACTAGCGGAGGCCCTCAAGTCAGGGAGCAGTTCTTC. The full variable domain, completed using reference TRBV9 and TRBJ2-1, is DSGVTQTPKHLITATGQRVTLRCSPRSGDLSVYWYQQSLDQGLQFLIQYYNGEERAKGNILERFSAQQFPDLHSELNLSSLELGDSALYFCASSKTSGGPQVREQFFGPGTRLTVL.

V is TRBV28 and J is TRBJ1-5, with D maybe TRBD1 (6 bases). The CDR3 covers 14 residues. The V and J ends lost 0 bases and 8 bases respectively, with 11 bases between them. The germline gives CDR1 MDHEN, CDR2 SYDVKM. The CDR3 region has the DNA TGTGCCAGCAGTTTATGGGGACAAGAGAAGCCCCAGCATTTT. As protein: CASSLWGQEKPQHF.

J is TRBJ2-7 and V is TRBV5-1, with D unclear. The CDR3 is made up of 14 amino acids. V was clipped by 4 bases and J by 2 bases, with 13 bases between them. Per the germline V gene, CDR1 is SGHRS and CDR2 is YFSETQ. CDR3 nucleotide sequence: TGCGCCAGCAGCAAGTCGGCGGCGGCCTACGAGCAGTACTTC. This sequence encodes CASSKSAAAYEQYF.

This chain connects TRBV30 to TRBJ1-5; 8 nucleotides line up with TRBD1. The V segment lost 7 bases and the J segment 0 bases; nucleotides outside the gene matches: 8. The CDR3 extends over 15 amino acids. Looked up from germline, CDR1 is GTSNPN and CDR2 is SVGIG (reference sequence). The CDR3 sequence is CAYRTGSYSNQPQHF. CDR3 nucleotides: TGTGCCTATCGGACAGGGTCTTATAGCAATCAGCCCCAGCATTTT. Full variable domain (remainder filled in from reference TRBV30 and TRBJ1-5): SQTIHQWPATLVQPVGSPLSLECTVEGTSNPNLYWYRQAAGRGLQLLFYSVGIGQISSEVPQNLSASRPQDRQFILSSKKLLLSDSGFYLCAYRTGSYSNQPQHFGDGTRLSIL.

This chain joins TRBV6-5 and TRBJ2-5; 12 nucleotides agree with TRBD1. Germline lookup yields CDR1 MNHEY and CDR2 SVGAGI. The V gene end was trimmed by 5 bases and the J gene end by 5 bases; junction bases not matched to a gene: 3. This CDR3 has 14 amino acids. CDR3 sequence (DNA): TGTGCCAGCAGTCGGGACAGGGGGCAGGAGACCCAGTACTTC. Its translation is CASSRDRGQETQYF.

The V gene is TRBV9, the J gene TRBJ2-2; the match to TRBD2 covers 10 bases. This CDR3 comprises 16 residues. Germline assignment: CDR1 SGDLS and CDR2 YYNGEE. J gave up 7 bases and V 2 bases, and 8 bases lay outside the gene matches. CDR3 loop: CASSVVLAGANGELFF. Here the CDR3 DNA reads TGTGCCAGCAGCGTCGTTCTAGCGGGAGCTAACGGGGAGCTGTTTTTT.